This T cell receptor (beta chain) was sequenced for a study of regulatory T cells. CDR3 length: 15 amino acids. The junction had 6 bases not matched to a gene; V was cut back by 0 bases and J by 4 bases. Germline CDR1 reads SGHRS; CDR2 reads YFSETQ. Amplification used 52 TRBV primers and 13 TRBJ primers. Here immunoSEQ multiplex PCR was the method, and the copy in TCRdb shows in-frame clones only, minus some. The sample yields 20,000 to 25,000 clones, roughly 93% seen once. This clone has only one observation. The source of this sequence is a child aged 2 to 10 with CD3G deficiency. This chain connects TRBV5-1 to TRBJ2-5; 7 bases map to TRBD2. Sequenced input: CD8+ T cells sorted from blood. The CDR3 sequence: CASSLAGLKVETQYF. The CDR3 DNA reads TGCGCCAGCAGCTTGGCGGGACTAAAAGTAGAGACCCAGTACTTC.